What follows are 21 T cell receptor beta chains derived from one specimen sequenced in a study of T cells in Graves' hyperthyroidism and ophthalmopathy. TCR beta CDR3 region amplification was performed from RNA transcripts. With the HTBI primer set, the TCR CDR3 went through a first round of RT-PCR. MiXCR, run by TCRdb on the multiplex PCR reads, gives a single entry per CDR3 protein. The table has around 600,000 distinct CDR3 sequences, approximately 42% seen once. The sequenced sample consisted of peripheral blood or thyroid tissue (not recorded which). The receptors come from an adult man with Graves' disease, either hyperthyroidism or ophthalmopathy (not recorded which).

This clonotype was detected many times. The chain employs TRBV2 and TRBJ1-6; 8 bases line up with TRBD1. V shed 9 bases and J 5 bases; nucleotides not matched to a gene: 6. This CDR3 spans 14 amino acids. CDR1 SNHLY and CDR2 FYNNEI come from the germline V gene. CDR3 in amino acids: CARAGGADNSPLHF. As DNA, the CDR3 is TGTGCCAGGGCAGGGGGCGCCGATAATTCACCCCTCCACTTT.

Concerning this clonotype itself: This may be a read error: a much more frequent sequence differs by one nucleotide. This sequence joins TRBV2 and TRBJ2-7, with 9 bases matching TRBD2. Germline lookup yields CDR1 SNHLY and CDR2 FYNNEI. The length of the CDR3 is 14 residues. The CDR3 region is CARSNSGSSHEQYF. CDR3 coding DNA: TGTGCCCGCAGTAATAGCGGGAGTAGCCACGAGCAGTACTTC.

This chain uses TRBV12-3 or TRBV12-4 with TRBJ1-5; D remains ambiguous. The CDR3 sequence is 14 residues long. The germline V and J ends were trimmed by 6 bases and 9 bases, with 18 bases remaining between them. CDR3 bases: TGTGCCAGCAGCCAATCCAGGAAGGGAGTGCCCCAGCATTTT. It codes for CASSQSRKGVPQHF.

Turning to this clonotype: A read error may account for a junction end that differs from germline. The rearrangement links TRBV25-1 to TRBJ1-5; 11 bases are shared with TRBD1. The CDR3 runs to 15 residues. Germline loops: CDR1 MGHDK, CDR2 SYGVNS. The CDR3 is CASSWTGGGGQPHHF. CDR3 DNA: TGCGCCAGCAGCTGGACAGGGGGCGGGGGTCAGCCCCACCATTTT.

The chain joins TRBV24-1 to TRBJ2-5; 13 bases are shared with TRBD2. Germline V gene sequence: CDR1 KGHDR, CDR2 SFDVKD. The CDR3 spans 14 residues. V shed 12 bases, J shed 5 bases, and the junction held 8 bases outside the gene matches. CDR3 bases: TGTGCCGCCGGGACTAGCGGGAACACGGAGACCCAGTACTTC. Translating it yields CAAGTSGNTETQYF.

A word on this clonotype: A much larger clone differs by one base, so this may be a read error. V and J are TRBV2 and TRBJ1-1, with 9 positions matching TRBD1. This CDR3 has 15 amino acids. Germline values: CDR1 SNHLY, CDR2 FYNNEI. The CDR3 region has the DNA TGTGCCTGCAGTAGGACAGGGGCAATGAACACTGAAGCTTTCTTT. Translated: CACSRTGAMNTEAFF.

This clonotype has at least ten counts. This chain joins TRBV5-1 and TRBJ1-5; 9 bases line up with TRBD1. The CDR3 runs to 15 residues. With V trimmed by 3 bases and J by 0 bases, 1 base remained unmatched. Germline lookup yields CDR1 SGHRS and CDR2 YFSETQ. DNA for the CDR3: TGCGCCAGCAGCTGGACAGGGGATAGCAATCAGCCCCAGCATTTT. It codes for CASSWTGDSNQPQHF.

The chain joins TRBV7-2 to TRBJ2-7; D perhaps matches TRBD2 (7 bases). V lost 8 bases to trimming and J lost 3 bases, with 20 bases between them. The germline V gene encodes CDR1 SGHTA and CDR2 FQGNSA. CDR3 length: 15 residues. As DNA, the CDR3 is TGTGCCAGCTCACCGGGAGCGGGACAAGGCTACGAGCAGTACTTC. Protein: CASSPGAGQGYEQYF.

The rearrangement joins TRBV25-1 to TRBJ1-2; TRBD1 matches 11 bases. The V segment lost 1 base and the J segment 4 bases; nucleotides outside the gene matches: 5. This CDR3 is built from 16 residues. CDR1 is MGHDK, CDR2 SYGVNS, per germline. DNA for the CDR3: TGTGCCAGCAGTGAATTGGGGGACAGGGGGACCTATGGCTACACCTTC. Protein: CASSELGDRGTYGYTF.

This chain connects TRBV29-1 to TRBJ1-5; tentative D call: TRBD1 (5 bases). The CDR3 sequence is 12 residues long. Trimming shortened V by 6 bases and J by 6 bases, and 12 bases separated the two germline ends. CDR1 SQVTM and CDR2 ANQGSEA come from the germline V gene. The CDR3 sequence: CSVRDGGQPQHF. The CDR3 DNA sequence: TGCAGCGTCCGGGACGGGGGTCAGCCCCAGCATTTT.

CDR3 sequence reads: CASSPYRGAGSYEQYF. The DNA for the CDR3 is TGTGCCAGCAGCCCCTACCGGGGGGCGGGATCCTACGAGCAGTACTTC. V gene TRBV2 combines with J gene TRBJ2-7, with D possibly TRBD2 on 7 matching bases. In germline, CDR1 is SNHLY, CDR2 FYNNEI. Trimming took 6 bases from V and 1 from J, leaving 19 bases between them. The CDR3 runs 16 residues.

A note on this clonotype: With a much larger clone just one base away, this may be a read error. V gene TRBV29-1 combines with J gene TRBJ1-4; D remains ambiguous. The CDR3 loop spans 14 amino acids. Germline V gene data show CDR1 as SQVTM and CDR2 as ANQGSEA. The CDR3, as DNA: TGCAGCGTTGCGACATTAGCAACTAGTGAAAAACTGTTTTTT. It yields the protein CSVATLATSEKLFF.

This clonotype was counted a single time. V gene TRBV10-3 combines with J gene TRBJ1-2; 11 nucleotides align to TRBD1. The V and J ends lost 7 bases and 4 bases, in that order; junction bases with no gene match: 5. This CDR3 spans 14 amino acids. Germline V gene sequence: CDR1 ENHRY, CDR2 SYGVKD. The CDR3 sequence: CAIKGDRGVYGYTF. The CDR3 DNA reads TGTGCCATCAAAGGGGACAGGGGGGTCTATGGCTACACCTTC.

This clonotype was counted ten times or more. The chain combines TRBV5-1 with TRBJ1-5; D is ambiguous. Germline assignment: CDR1 SGHRS and CDR2 YFSETQ. The CDR3 is made up of 14 amino acids. V dropped 2 bases and J dropped 2 bases, with 8 bases sitting between them. CDR3: CASSFFPGNQPQHF. CDR3 coding DNA: TGCGCCAGCAGCTTTTTCCCAGGCAATCAGCCCCAGCATTTT.

This clonotype was counted between two and nine times. The genes are TRBV7-6 and TRBJ1-3; D is unclear. Looked up from germline, CDR1 is SGHVS and CDR2 is FNYEAQ. The CDR3 totals 17 residues. The V end lost 1 base, the J end lost 0 bases, and 13 bases lay between the germline ends. The CDR3 DNA is TGTGCCAGCAGCTTAGAGATGCGGTCCCGCTCTGGAAACACCATATATTTT. This codes for CASSLEMRSRSGNTIYF.

V is TRBV25-1 and J is TRBJ1-1, with D perhaps matching TRBD1 (5 bases). This CDR3 spans 15 amino acids. Trimming stripped 5 bases from V and 3 bases from J, with 16 bases between. Germline CDR1 is MGHDK and CDR2 is SYGVNS. CDR3 region: CASSPLGDQYTEAFF. The CDR3 DNA reads TGTGCCAGCAGTCCCTTAGGGGACCAGTACACTGAAGCTTTCTTT.

This clonotype has more than one count but fewer than ten. The chain uses TRBV12-3 or TRBV12-4 and TRBJ1-5, with 8 bases matching TRBD1. CDR3 length: 15 residues. Losses at the gene ends were 0 bases for V and 6 bases for J; bases not matched to a gene: 4. CDR3 DNA sequence: TGTGCCAGCAGTTTAGCCCCAGGGGGCGTTCAGCCCCAGCATTTT. Protein product: CASSLAPGGVQPQHF.

The chain has TRBV19 and TRBJ1-5; D is undetermined. The DNA end favors TRBJ2-3, so the J call may be wrong. The CDR3 loop spans 8 amino acids. Germline CDR1 is LNHDA and CDR2 is SQIVND (reference sequence). CDR3: CASSIQYF. In nucleotides, the CDR3 is TGTGCCAGTAGTATCCAGTATTTT.

The chain carries TRBV6-1 and TRBJ1-2; D gene unclear. V lost 11 bases, J lost 5 bases, and 18 bases lay in between. The CDR3 contains 13 residues. The germline CDR1 and CDR2 sequences are MNHNS and SASEGT. The CDR3 bases are TGTGCCTGGAGTGTACAGACCGGATATGGCTACACCTTC. The encoded protein is CAWSVQTGYGYTF.

The gene calls are TRBV7-2 and TRBJ2-5; D assignment may be TRBD1 or TRBD2 (5 bases each). Trimming cost V 2 bases and J 5 bases, with 15 bases left between them. Germline CDR1 reads SGHTA; CDR2 reads FQGNSA. This CDR3 is 15 amino acids long. The CDR3 here is CASSLQGAGGETQYF. The CDR3 DNA follows: TGTGCCAGCAGCTTACAAGGGGCCGGCGGGGAGACCCAGTACTTC.

V usage is TRBV2 and J usage is TRBJ1-1, with D possibly matching TRBD1 (6 bases). The CDR3 has 15 residues. The V and J ends lost 5 bases and 0 bases respectively, with 13 bases between them. The germline CDR1 and CDR2 sequences are SNHLY and FYNNEI. CDR3 in amino acids: CASSLRTDLNTEAFF. In DNA form, the CDR3 reads TGTGCCAGCAGTTTGAGGACAGACTTGAACACTGAAGCTTTCTTT. Using reference TRBV2 and TRBJ1-1 for the parts outside the CDR3, the full variable domain is EPEVTQTPSHQVTQMGQEVILRCVPISNHLYFYWYRQILGQKVEFLVSFYNNEISEKSEIFDDQFSVERPDGSNFTLKIRSTKLEDSAMYFCASSLRTDLNTEAFFGQGTRLTVV.